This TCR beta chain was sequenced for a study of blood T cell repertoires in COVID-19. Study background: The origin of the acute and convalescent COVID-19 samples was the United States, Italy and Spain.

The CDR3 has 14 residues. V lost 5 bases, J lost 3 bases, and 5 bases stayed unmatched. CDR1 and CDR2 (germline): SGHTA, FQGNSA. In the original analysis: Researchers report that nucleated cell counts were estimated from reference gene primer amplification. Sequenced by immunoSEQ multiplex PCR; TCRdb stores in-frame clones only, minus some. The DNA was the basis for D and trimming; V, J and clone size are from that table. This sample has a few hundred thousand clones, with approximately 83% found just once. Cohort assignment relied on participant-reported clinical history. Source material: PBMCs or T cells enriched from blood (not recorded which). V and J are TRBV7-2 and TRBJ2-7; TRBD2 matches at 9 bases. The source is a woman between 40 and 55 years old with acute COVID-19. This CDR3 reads CASSRTSDYYEQYF. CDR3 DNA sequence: TGTGCCAGCAGCAGGACTAGCGATTACTACGAGCAGTACTTC.